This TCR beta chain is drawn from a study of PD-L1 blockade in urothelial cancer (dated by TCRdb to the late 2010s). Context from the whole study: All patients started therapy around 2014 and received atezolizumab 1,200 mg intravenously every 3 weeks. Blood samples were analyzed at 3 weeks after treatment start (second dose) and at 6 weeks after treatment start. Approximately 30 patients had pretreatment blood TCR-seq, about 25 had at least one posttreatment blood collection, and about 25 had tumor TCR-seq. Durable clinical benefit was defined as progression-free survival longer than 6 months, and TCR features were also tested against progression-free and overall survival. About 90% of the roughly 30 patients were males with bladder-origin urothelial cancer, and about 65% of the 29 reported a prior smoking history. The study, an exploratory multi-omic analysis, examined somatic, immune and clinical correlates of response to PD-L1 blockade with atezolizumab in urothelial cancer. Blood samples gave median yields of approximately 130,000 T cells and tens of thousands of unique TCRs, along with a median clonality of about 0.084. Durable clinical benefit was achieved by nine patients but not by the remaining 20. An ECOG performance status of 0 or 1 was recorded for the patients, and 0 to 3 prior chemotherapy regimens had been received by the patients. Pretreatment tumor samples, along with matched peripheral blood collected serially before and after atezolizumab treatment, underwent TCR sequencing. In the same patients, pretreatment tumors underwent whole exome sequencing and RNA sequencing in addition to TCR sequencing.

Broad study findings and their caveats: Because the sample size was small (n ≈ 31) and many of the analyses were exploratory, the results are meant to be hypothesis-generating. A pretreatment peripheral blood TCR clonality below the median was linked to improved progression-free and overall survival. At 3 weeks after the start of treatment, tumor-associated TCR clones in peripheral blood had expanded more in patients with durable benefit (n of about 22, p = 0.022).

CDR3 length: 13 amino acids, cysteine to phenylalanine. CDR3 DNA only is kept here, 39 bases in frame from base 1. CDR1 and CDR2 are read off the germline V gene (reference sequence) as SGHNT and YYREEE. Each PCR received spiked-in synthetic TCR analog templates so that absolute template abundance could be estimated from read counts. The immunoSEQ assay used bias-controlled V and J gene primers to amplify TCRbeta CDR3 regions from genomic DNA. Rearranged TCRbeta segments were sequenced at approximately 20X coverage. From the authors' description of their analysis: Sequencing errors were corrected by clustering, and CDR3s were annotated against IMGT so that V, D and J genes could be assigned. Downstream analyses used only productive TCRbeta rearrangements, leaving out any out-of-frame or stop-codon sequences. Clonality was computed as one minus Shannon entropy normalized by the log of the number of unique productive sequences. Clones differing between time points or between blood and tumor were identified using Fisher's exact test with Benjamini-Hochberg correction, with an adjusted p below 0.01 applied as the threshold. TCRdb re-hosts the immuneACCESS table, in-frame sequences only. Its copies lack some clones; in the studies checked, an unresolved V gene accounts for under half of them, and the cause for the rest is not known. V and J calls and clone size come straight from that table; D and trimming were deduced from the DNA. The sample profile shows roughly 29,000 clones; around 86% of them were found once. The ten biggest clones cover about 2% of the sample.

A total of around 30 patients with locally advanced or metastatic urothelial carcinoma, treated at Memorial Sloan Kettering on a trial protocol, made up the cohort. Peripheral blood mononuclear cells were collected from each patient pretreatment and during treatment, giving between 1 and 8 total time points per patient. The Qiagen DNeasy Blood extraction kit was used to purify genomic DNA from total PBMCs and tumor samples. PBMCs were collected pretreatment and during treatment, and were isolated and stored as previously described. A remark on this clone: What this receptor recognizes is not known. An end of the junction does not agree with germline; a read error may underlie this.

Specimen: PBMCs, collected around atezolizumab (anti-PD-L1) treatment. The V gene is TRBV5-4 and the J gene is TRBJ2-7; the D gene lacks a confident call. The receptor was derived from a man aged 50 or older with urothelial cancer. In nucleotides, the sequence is TGTGCCAGAAGCTTGAACCAACGGTGGGAGCAGTACTTC. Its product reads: CARSLNQRWEQYF.